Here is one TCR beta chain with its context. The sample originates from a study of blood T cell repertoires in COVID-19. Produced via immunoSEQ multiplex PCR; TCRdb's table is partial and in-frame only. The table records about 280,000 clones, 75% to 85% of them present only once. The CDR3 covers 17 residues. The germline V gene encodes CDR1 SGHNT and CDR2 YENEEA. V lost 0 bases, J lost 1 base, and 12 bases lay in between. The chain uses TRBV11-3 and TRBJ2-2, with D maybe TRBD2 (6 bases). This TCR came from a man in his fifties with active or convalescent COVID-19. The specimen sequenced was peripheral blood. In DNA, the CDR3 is TGTGCCAGCAGCTTAGAATTTGGGCGGGAGAACACCGGGGAGCTGTTTTTT. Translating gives CASSLEFGRENTGELFF.